Listed here are 18 T cell receptor beta chains from one sample, sequenced in a study of blood T cell repertoires in COVID-19. Using immunoSEQ multiplex PCR, the repertoire was profiled, and TCRdb retains in-frame clones only, with some absent. The sample yields a few hundred thousand clones, around 87% seen once. The specimen sequenced was peripheral blood. The receptors come from a man aged 45-60 years with active or convalescent COVID-19.

The chain is built from TRBV6-6 and TRBJ1-1; the match to TRBD1 covers 7 bases. Losses at the gene ends were 5 bases for V and 0 bases for J; bases not matched to a gene: 12. The V gene's germline CDR1 is MNHNY and CDR2 SVGAGI (reference sequence). CDR3 length: 17 residues. DNA of the CDR3: TGTGCCAGCAGTCCTACCGGGACAGCTTCCATGAACACTGAAGCTTTCTTT. Translating gives CASSPTGTASMNTEAFF.

The chain is built from TRBV10-1 and TRBJ1-4, with D unclear. Germline V CDR1 and CDR2: WNHNN, SYGVQD (reference sequence). V was pared by 2 bases and J by 4 bases, with 17 bases between. The CDR3 is 17 residues long. The CDR3 here is CASSEKNWSLINEKLFF. The CDR3 coding sequence is TGCGCCAGCAGTGAGAAGAATTGGAGCTTAATTAATGAAAAACTGTTTTTT.

The V and J genes are TRBV5-1 and TRBJ2-7; TRBD1 matches at 11 bases. Germline lookup yields CDR1 SGHRS and CDR2 YFSETQ. V lost 4 bases to trimming and J lost 6 bases; unmatched junction nucleotides: 6. The CDR3 is 14 amino acids. In DNA form, the CDR3 reads TGCGCCAGCAGCACCGGGACAGGGGGTTTCGAGCAGTACTTC. This encodes CASSTGTGGFEQYF. Full variable domain (outside the CDR3, taken from reference TRBV5-1 and TRBJ2-7): KAGVTQTPRYLIKTRGQQVTLSCSPISGHRSVSWYQQTPGQGLQFLFEYFSETQRNKGNFPGRFSGRQFSNSRSEMNVSTLELGDSALYLCASSTGTGGFEQYFGPGTRLTVT.

This chain connects TRBV5-5 to TRBJ2-1; TRBD2 agrees at 12 bases. The germline CDR1 and CDR2 sequences are SGHKS and YYEKEE (reference sequence). This CDR3 is 18 amino acids long. The V segment lost 1 base and the J segment 3 bases; nucleotides outside the gene matches: 8. The CDR3 region is CASSLRRLAGEGYNEQFF. The CDR3 DNA follows: TGTGCCAGCAGCTTGAGAAGACTAGCGGGAGAGGGCTACAATGAGCAGTTCTTC.

The chain combines TRBV27 with TRBJ1-3, with D maybe TRBD1 (5 bases). Looked up from germline, CDR1 is MNHEY and CDR2 is SMNVEV (reference sequence). The CDR3 contains 15 residues. The germline V and J ends were trimmed by 5 bases and 0 bases, with 11 bases remaining between them. The CDR3 region is CASSPSGISGNTIYF. The CDR3 nucleotides are TGTGCCAGCAGTCCATCAGGGATCTCTGGAAACACCATATATTTT.

This chain joins TRBV19 and TRBJ2-1, with a weak D call TRBD2 (7 bases). The CDR3 contains 15 residues. V lost 7 bases, J lost 9 bases, and 22 bases lay in between. Germline-derived CDR1 and CDR2 are LNHDA and SQIVND (reference sequence). Here the CDR3 reads CASTLNNAGEGEQFF. The CDR3, as DNA: TGTGCCAGTACCCTAAACAACGCAGGGGAGGGTGAGCAGTTCTTC.

The chain has TRBV28 and TRBJ1-4, with 7 bases aligning to TRBD1. Germline V lookup: CDR1 MDHEN, CDR2 SYDVKM. The length of the CDR3 is 17 residues. V shed 2 bases, J shed 1 base, and the junction held 7 bases outside the gene matches. As DNA, the CDR3 is TGTGCCAGCAGTTTAACCGACAGGGACATAACTAATGAAAAACTGTTTTTT. Translating it yields CASSLTDRDITNEKLFF.

This chain uses TRBV4-2 with TRBJ2-3; 11 bases match TRBD2. The V gene's germline CDR1 is LGHNA and CDR2 YNFKEQ. With V trimmed by 0 bases and J by 7 bases, 12 bases remained unmatched. CDR3 length: 18 amino acids. CDR3 sequence: CASSQDLPLAGVLYTQYF. CDR3 DNA: TGTGCCAGCAGCCAAGACCTCCCACTAGCGGGGGTGTTATATACGCAGTATTTT.

The V gene is TRBV7-2, the J gene TRBJ1-1, with D tentatively TRBD1 (5 bases). Trimming pared 5 bases from V and 4 bases from J, leaving 17 bases between. The CDR3 totals 15 residues. Germline CDR1 reads SGHTA; CDR2 reads FQGNSA. The CDR3 DNA follows: TGTGCCAGCAGCCCTCGGGCCAGGCAGGGCACTGAAGCTTTCTTT. It encodes CASSPRARQGTEAFF.

The chain has TRBV11-2 and TRBJ2-1, with 7 bases that match TRBD1. Germline V gene lookup returns CDR1 SGHAT and CDR2 FQNNGV. V gave up 4 bases and J gave up 7 bases; unmatched junction bases: 1. The CDR3 loop spans 12 amino acids. CDR3 nucleotide sequence: TGTGCCAGCAGCTCACAGGGGAATGAGCAGTTCTTC. Protein sequence: CASSSQGNEQFF.

Comments on this clone: In the same sample, other DNA sequences code for this CDR3. CDR3 region: CASSLVPGNTEAFF. In nucleotides, the CDR3 is TGCGCCAGCAGCTTGGTTCCCGGGAACACTGAAGCTTTCTTT. The V gene is TRBV5-1, the J gene TRBJ1-1, with no clear D. The CDR3 loop spans 14 amino acids. V was shortened by 0 bases and J by 1 base, with 7 bases between the two germline ends. CDR1 and CDR2 (germline): SGHRS, YFSETQ.

The chain joins TRBV18 to TRBJ1-2; TRBD1 agrees at 10 bases. Losses at the gene ends were 3 bases for V and 5 bases for J; bases not matched to a gene: 3. The CDR3 runs to 14 residues. Germline CDR1 KGHSH, CDR2 LQKENI. CDR3 in amino acids: CASSPTGGAYGYTF. Written as DNA, the CDR3 is TGTGCCAGCTCACCGACAGGGGGCGCGTATGGCTACACCTTC.

V gene TRBV28 combines with J gene TRBJ1-5; TRBD1 might be the D (6 bases). V was pared by 5 bases and J by 7 bases, with 12 bases between. CDR3 length equals 13 residues. The germline gives CDR1 MDHEN, CDR2 SYDVKM. CDR3: CASSRGITQPQHF. The CDR3 DNA reads as TGTGCCAGCAGTAGGGGGATAACACAGCCCCAGCATTTT.

This clone was seen once. V and J are TRBV7-9 and TRBJ2-7, with D hard to call. V was pared by 1 base and J by 5 bases, with 6 bases between. Germline assignment: CDR1 SEHNR and CDR2 FQNEAQ (reference sequence). This CDR3 has 12 amino acids. The CDR3 spells CASSLVRDEQYF. The CDR3, as DNA: TGTGCCAGCAGCTTAGTCCGGGACGAGCAGTACTTC.

This rearrangement joins TRBV2 to TRBJ2-5; 7 nucleotides match TRBD2. V dropped 3 bases and J dropped 1; count of bases not matched to a gene: 2. Germline V CDR1 and CDR2: SNHLY, FYNNEI. The CDR3 sequence is 14 residues long. DNA of the CDR3: TGTGCCAGCAGTGACTCGGGGGGCCAAGAGACCCAGTACTTC. The encoded protein is CASSDSGGQETQYF.

This clone was recorded once. The rearrangement joins TRBV10-3 to TRBJ2-5; a weak D match, TRBD2 (5 bases). The CDR3 contains 15 residues. Per the germline V gene, CDR1 is ENHRY and CDR2 is SYGVKD. Deletions cut 0 bases from V and 1 base from J, with 9 bases between. CDR3 region: CAISESGGPQETQYF. DNA of the CDR3: TGTGCCATCAGTGAGTCAGGAGGACCCCAAGAGACCCAGTACTTC.

The chain uses TRBV19 and TRBJ2-3; D may be TRBD2 (6 bases). The CDR3 has 15 residues. The germline gives CDR1 LNHDA, CDR2 SQIVND (reference sequence). Trimming took off 4 bases at V and 1 base at J, with 12 bases between the two ends. The CDR3 sequence: CASSNRDWGTDTQYF. In DNA, the CDR3 is TGTGCCAGTAGTAATCGGGACTGGGGCACAGATACGCAGTATTTT.

The chain combines TRBV5-6 with TRBJ2-5; D gene uncertain. V shed 0 bases and J shed 2 bases, with 11 bases lying between them. The germline gives CDR1 SGHDT, CDR2 YYEEEE. The CDR3 has 15 residues. CDR3 in DNA: TGTGCCAGCAGCTTGGTTGGTGGTCGGCAAGAGACCCAGTACTTC. It specifies CASSLVGGRQETQYF.